These T cell receptor beta chains were read from a single sample in a study of shared clonotypes between healthy human individuals. Profiled with immunoSEQ multiplex PCR; TCRdb holds only in-frame clones, not every one. Here the sample spans about 510,000 clones, around 96% being singletons. The sample consisted of naive CD4+ T cells sorted from blood. The receptors stem from a young woman in good health. CDR3s include the opening cysteine and the closing phenylalanine or tryptophan. D genes are given only for firm matches. Where a row states a size, it is once, few, many or the class of an expanded clone; other rows omit it.

v_gene: TRBV2
d_gene: TRBD2
abundance: -
len: 15
j_gene: TRBJ2-7
CDR3aa: CASSQEVAGPHEQYF
CDR3nt: TGTGCCAGCAGCCAAGAAGTAGCGGGGCCCCACGAGCAGTACTTC

v_gene: TRBV14
d_gene: TRBD2
abundance: -
len: 18
j_gene: TRBJ2-7
CDR3aa: CASSHTRSSGTSPHEQYF
CDR3nt: TGTGCCAGCAGCCACACTAGGTCTTCCGGGACTAGCCCCCACGAGCAGTACTTC

v_gene: TRBV6-4
d_gene: TRBD2
abundance: -
len: 18
j_gene: TRBJ2-1
CDR3aa: CASSDWTSGSCADNEQFF
CDR3nt: TGTGCCAGCAGTGATTGGACTAGCGGGAGTTGTGCGGACAATGAGCAGTTCTTC

v_gene: TRBV5-6
d_gene: -
abundance: -
len: 15
j_gene: TRBJ2-1
CDR3aa: CASRPMTRSGNEQFF
CDR3nt: TGTGCCAGCAGGCCGATGACTAGGTCGGGTAATGAGCAGTTCTTC

v_gene: TRBV7-3
d_gene: TRBD1
abundance: -
len: 13
j_gene: TRBJ2-7
CDR3aa: CASSLGQGTEQYF
CDR3nt: TGTGCCAGCAGCTTGGGACAGGGGACCGAGCAGTACTTC

v_gene: TRBV2
d_gene: -
abundance: -
len: 14
j_gene: TRBJ2-1
CDR3aa: CASSGTFSYNEQFF
CDR3nt: TGTGCCAGCAGTGGGACTTTCTCCTACAATGAGCAGTTCTTC

v_gene: TRBV18
d_gene: TRBD1
abundance: once
len: 13
j_gene: TRBJ2-1
CDR3aa: CASSGQGENEQFF
CDR3nt: TGTGCCAGCTCCGGACAGGGGGAAAATGAGCAGTTCTTC

v_gene: TRBV10-1
d_gene: -
abundance: -
len: 16
j_gene: TRBJ2-1
CDR3aa: CASSESMYSSYNEQFF
CDR3nt: TGCGCCAGCAGTGAGTCTATGTATAGCTCCTACAATGAGCAGTTCTTC

v_gene: TRBV25-1
d_gene: TRBD1
abundance: -
len: 15
j_gene: TRBJ1-1
CDR3aa: CASSEDRVKKTEAFF
CDR3nt: TGTGCCAGCAGTGAGGACAGGGTTAAGAAAACTGAAGCTTTCTTT

v_gene: TRBV5-1
d_gene: -
abundance: -
len: 16
j_gene: TRBJ1-2
CDR3aa: CASSLPSAGRDYGYTF
CDR3nt: TGCGCCAGCAGCCTACCGAGCGCGGGCAGGGACTATGGCTACACCTTC

v_gene: TRBV18
d_gene: -
abundance: -
len: 13
j_gene: TRBJ1-1
CDR3aa: CASSPQTNTEAFF
CDR3nt: TGTGCCAGCTCACCTCAAACTAACACTGAAGCTTTCTTT

v_gene: TRBV11-3
d_gene: TRBD1
abundance: -
len: 15
j_gene: TRBJ2-1
CDR3aa: CASSSGRGSYNEQFF
CDR3nt: TGTGCCAGCAGCTCAGGCAGGGGGTCCTACAATGAGCAGTTCTTC

v_gene: TRBV5-1
d_gene: -
abundance: -
len: 12
j_gene: TRBJ1-2
CDR3aa: CASSLGGNGYTF
CDR3nt: TGCGCCAGCAGCTTGGGAGGGAATGGCTACACCTTC

v_gene: TRBV19
d_gene: TRBD1
abundance: once
len: 16
j_gene: TRBJ1-5
CDR3aa: CASTSRRDSNNQPQHF
CDR3nt: TGTGCCAGTACCTCGAGAAGGGACAGTAACAATCAGCCCCAGCATTTT

v_gene: TRBV27
d_gene: TRBD1
abundance: -
len: 16
j_gene: TRBJ1-1
CDR3aa: CASSPREGARNTEAFF
CDR3nt: TGTGCCAGCAGTCCCCGGGAGGGGGCTAGGAACACTGAAGCTTTCTTT

v_gene: TRBV7-2
d_gene: TRBD2
abundance: -
len: 15
j_gene: TRBJ2-7
CDR3aa: CASSATSGSIYEQYF
CDR3nt: TGTGCCAGCAGCGCCACTAGCGGGAGTATCTACGAGCAGTACTTC

v_gene: TRBV6-1
d_gene: TRBD2
abundance: -
len: 17
j_gene: TRBJ2-7
CDR3aa: CAISEHGDSGSIYEQYF
CDR3nt: TGTGCCATCAGTGAGCACGGTGATAGCGGGAGTATCTACGAGCAGTACTTC

v_gene: TRBV10-3
d_gene: TRBD2
abundance: -
len: 15
j_gene: TRBJ2-7
CDR3aa: CAISESGTSGREQYF
CDR3nt: TGTGCCATCAGTGAGTCAGGGACTAGCGGGCGAGAGCAGTACTTC

v_gene: TRBV18
d_gene: TRBD2
abundance: -
len: 14
j_gene: TRBJ2-7
CDR3aa: CASSRTSGRGEQYF
CDR3nt: TGTGCCAGCTCCCGGACTAGCGGGAGAGGCGAGCAGTACTTC

v_gene: TRBV4-2
d_gene: TRBD1
abundance: -
len: 15
j_gene: TRBJ1-5
CDR3aa: CASSQETGGVQPQHF
CDR3nt: TGTGCCAGCAGCCAAGAGACAGGGGGGGTTCAGCCCCAGCATTTT

v_gene: TRBV10-3
d_gene: TRBD1
abundance: -
len: 16
j_gene: TRBJ1-4
CDR3aa: CAISRDSVTTNEKLFF
CDR3nt: TGTGCCATCAGCAGGGACAGTGTGACAACTAATGAAAAACTGTTTTTT

v_gene: TRBV11-3
d_gene: TRBD1
abundance: -
len: 15
j_gene: TRBJ2-1
CDR3aa: CASSLGGTANNEQFF
CDR3nt: TGTGCCAGCAGCTTAGGGGGGACAGCAAACAATGAGCAGTTCTTC

v_gene: TRBV30
d_gene: TRBD1
abundance: -
len: 14
j_gene: TRBJ2-1
CDR3aa: CAWSAGQGYNEQFF
CDR3nt: TGTGCCTGGAGTGCCGGACAGGGTTACAATGAGCAGTTCTTC

v_gene: TRBV19
d_gene: TRBD1
abundance: -
len: 15
j_gene: TRBJ2-7
CDR3aa: CASRTTGGAAYEQYF
CDR3nt: TGTGCCAGTAGGACTACAGGGGGAGCCGCCTACGAGCAGTACTTC

v_gene: TRBV7-3
d_gene: TRBD1
abundance: -
len: 16
j_gene: TRBJ2-7
CDR3aa: CASSLMGGTGKSEQYF
CDR3nt: TGTGCCAGCAGCTTAATGGGTGGGACAGGGAAATCCGAGCAGTACTTC

v_gene: TRBV11-1
d_gene: TRBD2
abundance: once
len: 16
j_gene: TRBJ2-7
CDR3aa: CASSRGGLERSYEQYF
CDR3nt: TGTGCCAGCAGCCGGGGGGGGCTGGAACGCTCCTACGAGCAGTACTTC

v_gene: TRBV7-9
d_gene: -
abundance: -
len: 13
j_gene: TRBJ2-7
CDR3aa: CASSLGNVYEQYF
CDR3nt: TGTGCCAGCAGCTTAGGCAACGTCTACGAGCAGTACTTC

v_gene: TRBV9
d_gene: TRBD2
abundance: -
len: 11
j_gene: TRBJ2-5
CDR3aa: CASGGRETQYF
CDR3nt: TGTGCCAGCGGCGGGAGAGAGACCCAGTACTTC

v_gene: TRBV12-5
d_gene: -
abundance: -
len: 18
j_gene: TRBJ2-1
CDR3aa: CASGLVHDGHGPYNEQFF
CDR3nt: TGTGCTAGTGGTTTGGTCCATGATGGGCACGGGCCCTACAATGAGCAGTTCTTC

v_gene: TRBV6-1
d_gene: -
abundance: -
len: 13
j_gene: TRBJ1-4
CDR3aa: CASSPGRLEKLFF
CDR3nt: TGTGCCAGCAGTCCGGGACGGTTGGAAAAACTGTTTTTT

v_gene: TRBV27
d_gene: TRBD1
abundance: -
len: 16
j_gene: TRBJ2-1
CDR3aa: CASSPRTGLSHNEQFF
CDR3nt: TGTGCCAGCAGTCCCAGGACAGGGTTGTCCCACAATGAGCAGTTCTTC

v_gene: TRBV7-9
d_gene: TRBD1
abundance: once
len: 19
j_gene: TRBJ2-3
CDR3aa: CASSSLKDRLNNPTDTQYF
CDR3nt: TGTGCCAGCAGCTCACTGAAGGACAGGCTCAATAACCCCACAGATACGCAGTATTTT

v_gene: TRBV5-1
d_gene: -
abundance: -
len: 14
j_gene: TRBJ2-7
CDR3aa: CASSQFEGFNEQYF
CDR3nt: TGCGCCAGCAGCCAATTCGAGGGTTTCAACGAGCAGTACTTC

v_gene: TRBV6-1
d_gene: TRBD2
abundance: -
len: 17
j_gene: TRBJ2-3
CDR3aa: CASSGNRRGRATDTQYF
CDR3nt: TGTGCCAGCAGTGGAAACCGTCGAGGGAGGGCCACAGATACGCAGTATTTT

v_gene: TRBV5-1
d_gene: -
abundance: once
len: 15
j_gene: TRBJ2-5
CDR3aa: CASSLFGQNQETQYF
CDR3nt: TGCGCCAGCAGCTTGTTTGGACAGAACCAAGAGACCCAGTACTTC

v_gene: TRBV13
d_gene: -
abundance: -
len: 16
j_gene: TRBJ1-3
CDR3aa: CASSRDRWSSGNTIYF
CDR3nt: TGTGCCAGCAGCCGAGACAGGTGGAGCTCTGGAAACACCATATATTTT

v_gene: TRBV28
d_gene: TRBD1
abundance: -
len: 16
j_gene: TRBJ1-1
CDR3aa: CASSLFQGALETEAFF
CDR3nt: TGTGCCAGCAGTTTGTTCCAGGGGGCCCTGGAGACTGAAGCTTTCTTT

v_gene: TRBV6-5
d_gene: -
abundance: -
len: 15
j_gene: TRBJ1-5
CDR3aa: CASSSLRGFNQPQHF
CDR3nt: TGTGCCAGCAGTTCCCTCAGAGGGTTCAATCAGCCCCAGCATTTT

v_gene: TRBV2
d_gene: TRBD1
abundance: -
len: 16
j_gene: TRBJ2-2
CDR3aa: CASRRRTGSNTGELFF
CDR3nt: TGTGCCAGCAGGAGACGGACAGGGTCGAACACCGGGGAGCTGTTTTTT

v_gene: TRBV11-2
d_gene: -
abundance: -
len: 15
j_gene: TRBJ1-1
CDR3aa: CASSSGKAVNTEAFF
CDR3nt: TGTGCCAGCAGCTCAGGGAAGGCGGTGAACACTGAAGCTTTCTTT

v_gene: TRBV6-6
d_gene: -
abundance: -
len: 16
j_gene: TRBJ1-4
CDR3aa: CASIRGSHATNEKLFF
CDR3nt: TGTGCCAGCATAAGGGGCAGCCACGCAACTAATGAAAAACTGTTTTTT

v_gene: TRBV7-6
d_gene: TRBD2
abundance: -
len: 17
j_gene: TRBJ2-1
CDR3aa: CASSLAVGLAGYNEQFF
CDR3nt: TGTGCCAGCAGCTTAGCCGTGGGACTAGCGGGGTACAATGAGCAGTTCTTC

v_gene: TRBV5-4
d_gene: -
abundance: -
len: 14
j_gene: TRBJ2-7
CDR3aa: CASSQDKALREQYF
CDR3nt: TGTGCCAGCAGCCAAGATAAGGCCTTGAGGGAGCAGTACTTC

v_gene: TRBV28
d_gene: -
abundance: -
len: 12
j_gene: TRBJ1-5
CDR3aa: CASSFPSQPQHF
CDR3nt: TGTGCCAGCAGTTTTCCGTCCCAGCCCCAGCATTTT

v_gene: TRBV5-4
d_gene: -
abundance: -
len: 11
j_gene: TRBJ2-2
CDR3aa: CASSLHRELFF
CDR3nt: TGTGCCAGCAGTCTTCACAGGGAGCTGTTTTTT

v_gene: TRBV10-3
d_gene: TRBD1
abundance: -
len: 15
j_gene: TRBJ1-2
CDR3aa: CAISESGQGVFGYTF
CDR3nt: TGTGCCATCAGTGAGTCTGGCCAGGGGGTTTTTGGCTACACCTTC

v_gene: TRBV28
d_gene: TRBD1
abundance: -
len: 14
j_gene: TRBJ2-2
CDR3aa: CASSPGTDPGELFF
CDR3nt: TGTGCCAGCAGCCCAGGGACAGACCCCGGGGAGCTGTTTTTT

v_gene: TRBV7-7
d_gene: -
abundance: -
len: 14
j_gene: TRBJ1-4
CDR3aa: CARDRDPQNEKLFF
CDR3nt: TGTGCCAGAGACCGGGATCCGCAAAATGAAAAACTGTTTTTT

v_gene: TRBV18
d_gene: -
abundance: -
len: 11
j_gene: TRBJ2-7
CDR3aa: CASSPDYEQYF
CDR3nt: TGTGCCAGCTCACCAGACTACGAGCAGTACTTC

v_gene: TRBV6-5
d_gene: -
abundance: once
len: 11
j_gene: TRBJ2-7
CDR3aa: CASSYVGEQYF
CDR3nt: TGTGCCAGCAGTTACGTGGGCGAGCAGTACTTC

v_gene: TRBV29-1
d_gene: -
abundance: -
len: 12
j_gene: TRBJ1-5
CDR3aa: CSVAYGNQPQHF
CDR3nt: TGCAGCGTTGCCTATGGCAATCAGCCCCAGCATTTT

v_gene: TRBV4-2
d_gene: -
abundance: -
len: 14
j_gene: TRBJ2-7
CDR3aa: CASSQERRSYEQYF
CDR3nt: TGTGCCAGCAGCCAAGAAAGAAGATCCTACGAGCAGTACTTC

v_gene: TRBV7-9
d_gene: -
abundance: -
len: 17
j_gene: TRBJ1-2
CDR3aa: CASSLTIGQSKNYGYTF
CDR3nt: TGTGCCAGCAGCTTAACTATTGGACAGAGTAAGAACTATGGCTACACCTTC

v_gene: TRBV4-2
d_gene: -
abundance: -
len: 16
j_gene: TRBJ1-2
CDR3aa: CASSTKILGGENGYTF
CDR3nt: TGTGCCAGCAGCACCAAGATCTTGGGGGGCGAAAATGGCTACACCTTC

v_gene: TRBV27
d_gene: -
abundance: -
len: 13
j_gene: TRBJ1-2
CDR3aa: CASRPNANYGYTF
CDR3nt: TGTGCCAGCAGACCTAACGCTAACTATGGCTACACCTTC

v_gene: TRBV11-2
d_gene: -
abundance: -
len: 16
j_gene: TRBJ2-2
CDR3aa: CASSLTFSRTSGELFF
CDR3nt: TGTGCCAGCAGCTTAACCTTTAGTAGGACGTCCGGGGAGCTGTTTTTT

v_gene: TRBV18
d_gene: TRBD1
abundance: -
len: 14
j_gene: TRBJ1-6
CDR3aa: CASSPDRVNSPLHF
CDR3nt: TGTGCCAGCTCTCCGGACAGGGTGAATTCACCCCTCCACTTT